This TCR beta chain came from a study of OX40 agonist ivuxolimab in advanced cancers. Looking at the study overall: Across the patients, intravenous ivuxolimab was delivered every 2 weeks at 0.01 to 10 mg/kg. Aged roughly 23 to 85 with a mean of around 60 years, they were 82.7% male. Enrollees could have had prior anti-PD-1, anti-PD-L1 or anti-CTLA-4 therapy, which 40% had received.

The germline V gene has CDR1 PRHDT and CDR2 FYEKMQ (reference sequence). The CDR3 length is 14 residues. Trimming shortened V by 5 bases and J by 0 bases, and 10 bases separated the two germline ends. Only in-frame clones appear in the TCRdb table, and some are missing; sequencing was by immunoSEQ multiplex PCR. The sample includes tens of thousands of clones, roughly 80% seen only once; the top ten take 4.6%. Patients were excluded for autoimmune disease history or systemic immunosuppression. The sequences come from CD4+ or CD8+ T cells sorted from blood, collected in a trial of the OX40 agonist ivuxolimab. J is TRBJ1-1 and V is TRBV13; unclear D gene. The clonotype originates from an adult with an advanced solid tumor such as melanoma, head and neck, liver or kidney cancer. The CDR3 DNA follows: TGTGCCAGCAGCGACGACGACTTGAACACTGAAGCTTTCTTT. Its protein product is CASSDDDLNTEAFF.